The T cell receptor beta chain described here comes from a study of T cell repertoires in MIS-A myocarditis. The data were produced by immunoSEQ multiplex PCR, yet TCRdb's version contains in-frame clones alone and is incomplete. The sample carries about 10,000 clones, 75% to 90% recorded once. Germline CDR1 reads MDHEN; CDR2 reads SYDVKM. This CDR3 is built from 17 residues. Trimming pared 1 base from V and 6 bases from J, leaving 21 bases between. The sample consisted of thoracic lymph node tissue obtained at autopsy. The chain combines TRBV28 with TRBJ1-1; D possibly corresponds to TRBD1 (5 bases). The TCR originated in a man aged 18 to 30 with fulminant myocarditis from multisystem inflammatory syndrome in adults (MIS-A) after COVID-19. CDR3 coding DNA: TGTGCCAGCAGTTTATTCCCCCAGGGTAGCTCCCCTCCTGAAGCTTTCTTT. Translated: CASSLFPQGSSPPEAFF.